A single sample gave rise to the 20 T cell receptor beta chains below, sequenced in a study of regulatory T cells in long-lasting Graves disease. Time point in this sample: newly diagnosed GD, antithyroid drugs for less than 3 months. PBMC RNA was the source of the TCR library. The authors built TCR beta libraries using iRepertoire HTBI primers and Arm-PCR of CDR3 regions. A single record per CDR3 protein comes from TCRdb applying MiXCR to the multiplex PCR reads. This sample has 350,000 to 450,000 distinct CDR3 sequences, with roughly 10% found just once. The sample was also reused in another study, on T cells in Graves' hyperthyroidism and ophthalmopathy.

The specimen was peripheral blood mononuclear cells (PBMCs), collected at new diagnosis, from a patient treated with antithyroid drugs. The receptors stem from a woman between 18 and 29 years old with Graves disease.

The rearrangement uses TRBV27 and TRBJ2-7; 9 nucleotides agree with TRBD2. The V segment lost 4 bases and the J segment 4 bases; nucleotides outside the gene matches: 5. The CDR3 is made up of 14 amino acids. Germline V lookup: CDR1 MNHEY, CDR2 SMNVEV (reference sequence). In nucleotides, the CDR3 is TGTGCCAGCAGTTCCCAAACTAGCGGGTACGAGCAGTACTTC. Its translation: CASSSQTSGYEQYF.

This clonotype was found a few times. A single base separates this from a much larger clone, so it may be a read error. J is TRBJ2-2 and V is TRBV11-1; D assignment may be TRBD1 or TRBD2 (5 bases each). The germline V and J ends were trimmed by 5 bases and 3 bases, with 13 bases remaining between them. CDR1 and CDR2 from the germline V gene are SGHAT and FQDESV (reference sequence). The CDR3 covers 15 residues. The CDR3 sequence: CASSQEGRHTGELFF. As DNA, the CDR3 is TGTGCCAGCAGCCAAGAGGGACGGCACACCGGGGAGCTGTTTTTT.

The gene calls are TRBV11-2 and TRBJ1-2; no clear D gene. The germline gives CDR1 SGHAT, CDR2 FQNNGV. This CDR3 has 13 amino acids. The V end lost 4 bases, the J end lost 3 bases, and 9 bases lay between the germline ends. The CDR3 region is CASSSRADYGYTF. CDR3 DNA: TGTGCCAGCAGCTCACGGGCGGACTATGGCTACACCTTC.

The rearrangement uses TRBV29-1 and TRBJ1-3; no reliable D call. CDR3 size: 14 residues. Trimming cost V 7 bases and J 0 bases, with 13 bases left between them. Germline V CDR1 and CDR2: SQVTM, ANQGSEA. This chain's CDR3 is CSASSGRSGNTIYF. CDR3 nucleotides: TGCAGCGCCTCCTCCGGCCGCTCTGGAAACACCATATATTTT.

This clonotype has just a few counts. A much larger clone sits a single nucleotide away, making a read error possible. The V gene is TRBV30, the J gene TRBJ1-1; D possibly corresponds to TRBD1 (5 bases). The germline V gene has CDR1 GTSNPN and CDR2 SVGIG (reference sequence). CDR3 length: 13 amino acids. CDR3 in amino acids: CAWSWGPNTEALF. In nucleotides, the CDR3 is TGTGCCTGGAGTTGGGGCCCTAACACTGAAGCTCTCTTT.

This rearrangement joins TRBV28 to TRBJ2-7, with D possibly TRBD1 on 6 matching bases. The CDR3 runs to 17 residues. Deletions cut 2 bases from V and 1 base from J, with 18 bases between. Germline CDR1 reads MDHEN; CDR2 reads SYDVKM. In nucleotides, the CDR3 is TGTGCCAGCAGTTTAACAACCTGGACAGTCCCTTCCTACGAGCAGTACTTC. It codes for CASSLTTWTVPSYEQYF.

With respect to this clonotype: Given the absence of the conserved phenylalanine or tryptophan at the CDR3 end, a read error is likely. The rearrangement links TRBV4-1 to TRBJ1-1; 7 nucleotides match TRBD1. This CDR3 region has 17 residues. CDR1 is MGHRA and CDR2 is YSYEKL in the germline V gene. The V and J ends lost 3 bases and 1 base, in that order; junction bases with no gene match: 11. CDR3 coding DNA: TGCGCCAGCAGCCAGGATATACAGGGGCCGGGGAACACTGAAGCTTTCTTG. Protein: CASSQDIQGPGNTEAFL.

This clonotype was counted at least ten times. This sequence joins TRBV11-2 and TRBJ2-7; no definite D call. The CDR3 contains 13 residues. V was cut by 1 base and J by 7 bases, with 11 bases left in between. From germline, CDR1 is SGHAT and CDR2 FQNNGV. The DNA of the CDR3 is TGTGCCAGCAGCTTAGGGCCAGGCGGAGAGCAGTACGTC. Its translation: CASSLGPGGEQYV.

The table lists this clonotype with a few counts. The V call is TRBV27, the J call TRBJ1-6; no reliable D call. The CDR3 extends over 13 amino acids. CDR1 and CDR2 (germline): MNHEY, SMNVEV (reference sequence). The V gene lost 4 bases and the J gene lost 13 bases, with 14 bases spanning the gap. CDR3 nucleotides: TGTGCCAGCAGTTCCCCCCCCCAGGCGCCCCTCCACTTT. Translated, it gives CASSSPPQAPLHF.

About this clonotype itself: One base away lies a much larger clone, so this may be a sequencing read error. Here the CDR3 reads CASSRGTGVAYEQFF. The CDR3 bases are TGTGCCAGCAGCCGCGGTACAGGGGTGGCCTATGAGCAGTTCTTC. The rearrangement links TRBV11-3 to TRBJ2-1; 7 bases align to TRBD1. Losses at the gene ends were 5 bases for V and 8 bases for J; bases not matched to a gene: 12. Germline CDR1 reads SGHNT; CDR2 reads YENEEA. The CDR3 extends over 15 amino acids.

This clonotype occurred many times. The V gene is TRBV12-3 or TRBV12-4, the J gene TRBJ2-3; TRBD2 is a possible D gene (7 bases). The CDR3 extends over 16 amino acids. The V end was cut by 8 bases, the J end by 1 base, with 19 bases between. The CDR3, as DNA: TGTGCCAGCGGCCGAAGGGGGGGGGCACGCACAGATACGCAGTATTTT. Translating gives CASGRRGGARTDTQYF.

This clonotype appeared many times. The chain couples TRBV29-1 to TRBJ1-1; D unresolved. Looked up from germline, CDR1 is SQVTM and CDR2 is ANQGSEA. Trimming shortened V by 6 bases and J by 1 base, and 15 bases separated the two germline ends. This CDR3 spans 14 amino acids. The CDR3: CSVGVKKRNTEAFF. Written as DNA, the CDR3 is TGCAGCGTCGGAGTAAAAAAGAGGAACACTGAAGCTTTCTTT.

Many counts were recorded for this clonotype. The rearrangement joins TRBV7-9 to TRBJ2-1, with 10 bases fitting TRBD2. Unmatched junction bases numbered 10, after V lost 3 bases and J lost 8 bases. CDR1 and CDR2 (germline): SEHNR, FQNEAQ (reference sequence). CDR3 length: 16 amino acids. The CDR3 DNA reads TGTGCCAGCAGCTTGGAGAGCGGGGGGGGTCGTGATGAGCAGTTCTTC. Its protein is CASSLESGGGRDEQFF.

This clonotype was seen a single time. This may arise from a read error, as a much more abundant clone is one base away. This chain joins TRBV28 and TRBJ2-1; no clear D. The germline CDR1 and CDR2 sequences are MDHEN and SYDVKM. CDR3 length equals 15 residues. V was shortened by 1 base and J by 0 bases, with 7 bases between the two germline ends. CDR3 sequence reads: CASSLSTGSYNEQFF. The CDR3 region has the DNA TGTGCCAGCAGTTTATCTACCGGCTCCTACAATGAGCAGTTCTTC.

This clonotype has ten or more counts. The rearrangement joins TRBV28 to TRBJ2-2, with a possible D match to TRBD1 (6 bases). The V gene's germline CDR1 is MDHEN and CDR2 SYDVKM. This CDR3 spans 14 amino acids. CDR3 region: CAIGGRANTGELFF. The CDR3 DNA is TGTGCTATAGGGGGAAGGGCGAACACCGGGGAGCTGTTTTTT.

Ten or more counts support this clonotype. The chain couples TRBV5-1 to TRBJ2-7; 8 positions match TRBD2. V trimming: 3 bases; J trimming: 4 bases; junction bases outside the gene matches: 12. CDR1 and CDR2 from the germline V gene are SGHRS and YFSETQ. This CDR3 has 16 residues. The CDR3 protein is CASSSRGSGRDYEQYF. The CDR3 coding sequence is TGCGCCAGCAGCTCCCGTGGAAGCGGGAGAGATTACGAGCAGTACTTC.

This clonotype was counted ten times or more. The CDR3 nucleotides read TGCGCCAGCAGGCGGACAGCTGACACCGGGGAGCTGTTTTTT. Protein sequence: CASRRTADTGELFF. This sequence joins TRBV10-2 and TRBJ2-2; TRBD1 is a possible D gene (6 bases). This CDR3 spans 14 amino acids. V was cut by 6 bases and J by 3 bases, with 11 bases left in between. Germline CDR1 is WSHSY and CDR2 is SAAADI.

This clonotype was detected a few times. The gene calls are TRBV19 and TRBJ2-1; 13 bases line up with TRBD2. The CDR3 consists of 17 residues. The J segment lost 7 bases and the V segment lost 10 bases, leaving 16 bases of the junction unmatched. In germline, CDR1 is LNHDA, CDR2 SQIVND (reference sequence). This chain's CDR3 is CATPLGLAGRGRNEQFF. Here the CDR3 DNA reads TGTGCCACCCCACTGGGACTAGCGGGGCGTGGCCGGAATGAGCAGTTCTTC. The whole variable domain, filled in from reference TRBV19 and TRBJ2-1, reads DGGITQSPKYLFRKEGQNVTLSCEQNLNHDAMYWYRQDPGQGLRLIYYSQIVNDFQKGDIAEGYSVSREKKESFPLTVTSAQKNPTAFYLCATPLGLAGRGRNEQFFGPGTRLTVL.

This clonotype was seen many times. This rearrangement joins TRBV7-8 to TRBJ1-4, with no clear D. Trimming shortened V by 5 bases and J by 8 bases, and 12 bases separated the two germline ends. Germline V gene data show CDR1 as SGHVS and CDR2 as FQNEAQ. This CDR3 spans 13 amino acids. CDR3 coding DNA: TGTGCCAGCAGCCCTAGGACCGGGGAAAAACTGTTTTTT. Translating gives CASSPRTGEKLFF.

The chain is built from TRBV12-3 or TRBV12-4 and TRBJ2-1; D ambiguous. This CDR3 is built from 15 residues. Trimming removed 7 bases at V and 6 bases at J, with 19 bases between. CDR3 sequence (DNA): TGTGCCAGCACCTCACTTCCCCCCGGCTCCAATGAGCAGTTCTTC. Translating gives CASTSLPPGSNEQFF.